The sequence of this T cell receptor (beta chain) was determined in a study of T cells after yellow fever vaccination. Via MiXCR, TCRdb re-called the 5' RACE reads, giving one row per CDR3 protein. The data show some 70,000 distinct CDR3 sequences, with about 6.5% seen just once and under 45% held by the top ten. The germline gives CDR1 ENHRY, CDR2 SYGVKD. The CDR3 sequence is 16 residues long. This clonotype was detected many times. Sequence at one end of the junction differs from germline and may be a read error. The gene calls are TRBV10-3 and TRBJ1-1, with 10 bases lining up with TRBD1. Sequencing used CD8+ T cells sorted from PBMCs, obtained roughly seven weeks after the first yellow fever vaccination. This TCR came from a young man who received the YFV17D yellow fever vaccine. The chain's CDR3 is CAISALGTGAENTDIF. CDR3 DNA: TGTGCCATCAGTGCCCTCGGGACAGGGGCCGAGAACACAGATATCTTT.